This entry lists 32 T cell receptor beta chains sequenced from one sample in a study of cytomegalovirus exposure and HLA in healthy donors. It was with 60 Vbeta and 13 Jbeta primers that the PCR ran. The table came from immunoSEQ multiplex PCR; TCRdb's copy has only in-frame clones and leaves some out. The table shows fewer than 250,000 clones, with roughly 80% occurring only once. Specimen: PBMCs. These receptors all come from a man aged 35-49 years in good health and CMV-seronegative.

V gene TRBV28 combines with J gene TRBJ1-4; D possibly corresponds to TRBD1 (5 bases). V was clipped by 2 bases and J by 0 bases, with 7 bases between them. Germline lookup yields CDR1 MDHEN and CDR2 SYDVKM. The CDR3 consists of 15 residues. The CDR3 region has the DNA TGTGCCAGCAGTTTAGCGGGGGCAACTAATGAAAAACTGTTTTTT. Protein: CASSLAGATNEKLFF.

This rearrangement joins TRBV29-1 to TRBJ1-1; D gene unclear. The germline V gene encodes CDR1 SQVTM and CDR2 ANQGSEA. The CDR3 covers 12 residues. V was pared by 3 bases and J by 4 bases, with 9 bases between. CDR3 DNA: TGCAGCGTTGATCGGGGATCCACTGAAGCTTTCTTT. Residues: CSVDRGSTEAFF.

The chain carries TRBV9 and TRBJ2-1; D is perhaps TRBD1 (6 bases). Germline assignment: CDR1 SGDLS and CDR2 YYNGEE. V lost 4 bases and J 6 bases, leaving 17 bases between the germline ends. CDR3 length: 15 amino acids. CDR3 DNA sequence: TGTGCCAGCAGCCTCCTACCCGGGACATCCAATGAGCAGTTCTTC. Amino acid sequence: CASSLLPGTSNEQFF.

The V and J genes are TRBV28 and TRBJ1-3; D is uncertain. There are 15 residues in the CDR3. Trimming stripped 1 base from V and 4 bases from J, with 11 bases between. CDR1 is MDHEN and CDR2 is SYDVKM in the germline V gene. CDR3 sequence: CASSLFKAGGNTIYF. CDR3 sequence (DNA): TGTGCCAGCAGTTTATTTAAGGCCGGGGGAAACACCATATATTTT.

V is TRBV2 and J is TRBJ1-5, with 9 bases aligning to TRBD1. CDR3 size: 14 residues. V shed 4 bases and J 7 bases; nucleotides not matched to a gene: 5. The germline CDR1 and CDR2 sequences are SNHLY and FYNNEI. CDR3 in DNA: TGTGCCAGCAGTGGGGGACAGGGTGGACAGCCCCAGCATTTT. Translation: CASSGGQGGQPQHF.

In this sample, this clone turned up a few times. This sequence joins TRBV28 and TRBJ1-2; D possibly corresponds to TRBD1 (5 bases). The V end lost 2 bases, the J end lost 2 bases, and 9 bases lay between the germline ends. This CDR3 has 14 amino acids. CDR1 and CDR2 from the germline V gene are MDHEN and SYDVKM. The CDR3 reads CASSLVSGNYGYTF. DNA for the CDR3: TGTGCCAGCAGTTTAGTTTCAGGGAACTATGGCTACACCTTC.

The rearrangement joins TRBV30 to TRBJ1-4; weak D call: TRBD1 (6 bases). CDR3 length: 13 residues. Germline V gene sequence: CDR1 GTSNPN, CDR2 SVGIG (reference sequence). V lost 0 bases and J lost 4, with 6 bases in between. The CDR3 loop is CAWSVQGNEKLFF. The CDR3 DNA follows: TGTGCCTGGAGTGTACAGGGTAATGAAAAACTGTTTTTT.

The rearrangement joins TRBV19 to TRBJ1-5, with 10 positions matching TRBD1. V was clipped by 6 bases and J by 1 base; unmatched bases: 6. Germline-derived CDR1 and CDR2 are LNHDA and SQIVND (reference sequence). The CDR3 has 16 amino acids. The CDR3 protein is CASRTGGAESNQPQHF. CDR3 DNA sequence: TGTGCCAGTAGGACAGGGGGCGCTGAGAGCAATCAGCCCCAGCATTTT.

This clone has only a few counts. This chain connects TRBV5-1 to TRBJ1-4; 7 bases fit TRBD1. The germline V gene encodes CDR1 SGHRS and CDR2 YFSETQ. Losses at the gene ends were 5 bases for V and 7 bases for J; bases not matched to a gene: 8. The CDR3 length is 14 residues. In DNA form, the CDR3 reads TGCGCCAGCAGACGACAGGGTGTGGGTGAAAAACTGTTTTTT. Translation gives CASRRQGVGEKLFF. The full variable domain, completed using reference TRBV5-1 and TRBJ1-4, is KAGVTQTPRYLIKTRGQQVTLSCSPISGHRSVSWYQQTPGQGLQFLFEYFSETQRNKGNFPGRFSGRQFSNSRSEMNVSTLELGDSALYLCASRRQGVGEKLFFGSGTQLSVL.

The chain recombines TRBV9 with TRBJ2-2; TRBD1 is a possible D gene (6 bases). The CDR3 length is 17 residues. Germline CDR1 reads SGDLS; CDR2 reads YYNGEE. Trimming took 3 bases from V and 1 from J, leaving 16 bases between them. This CDR3 is CASSAAWDMLNTGELFF. Written as DNA, the CDR3 is TGTGCCAGCAGCGCGGCCTGGGACATGTTGAACACCGGGGAGCTGTTTTTT.

V and J are TRBV6-5 and TRBJ2-1; D not certain. The ends were cut back, 2 bases at V and 3 bases at J, with 14 bases in the middle. The CDR3 loop spans 16 amino acids. Germline CDR1 reads MNHEY; CDR2 reads SVGAGI. The CDR3 sequence: CASSYHGSGRYNEQFF. The DNA for the CDR3 is TGTGCCAGCAGTTACCACGGGTCTGGTCGCTACAATGAGCAGTTCTTC.

CDR3 region: CASSPGQNNYGYTF. The CDR3 coding sequence is TGTGCCAGCAGCCCGGGACAGAATAACTATGGCTACACCTTC. This sequence joins TRBV7-2 and TRBJ1-2; 7 bases match TRBD1. The germline V gene encodes CDR1 SGHTA and CDR2 FQGNSA. CDR3 length equals 14 residues. After removal of 5 bases from V and 1 base from J, the junction contained 4 bases not matched to a gene.

V is TRBV2 and J is TRBJ2-2; 8 nucleotides align to TRBD2. The CDR3 length is 16 residues. The V gene end was trimmed by 5 bases and the J gene end by 1 base; junction bases not matched to a gene: 6. The germline gives CDR1 SNHLY, CDR2 FYNNEI. CDR3 residues: CASSTTSGVNTGELFF. In nucleotides, the CDR3 is TGTGCCAGCAGTACTACTAGCGGAGTGAACACCGGGGAGCTGTTTTTT.

The V gene is TRBV6-1, the J gene TRBJ2-7; maybe TRBD1 (6 bases). Trimming cost V 2 bases and J 2 bases, with 13 bases left between them. The CDR3 totals 15 residues. The V gene's germline CDR1 is MNHNS and CDR2 SASEGT. The CDR3 bases are TGTGCCAGCAGTGAAAGTCGCGGACAGCCCTACGAGCAGTACTTC. Its translation is CASSESRGQPYEQYF.

This chain connects TRBV19 to TRBJ1-2, with TRBD1 matching over 7 bases. V lost 3 bases to trimming and J lost 3 bases; unmatched junction nucleotides: 19. CDR3 length: 19 residues. Germline assignment: CDR1 LNHDA and CDR2 SQIVND (reference sequence). The DNA of the CDR3 is TGTGCCAGTAGTATCGGGTTCGTAGGAAGGGGGCGCTTGGACTATGGCTACACCTTC. Its protein product is CASSIGFVGRGRLDYGYTF.

The V call is TRBV2, the J call TRBJ1-5; D is undetermined. There are 14 residues in the CDR3. Trimming took off 2 bases at V and 0 bases at J, with 5 bases between the two ends. Germline V gene sequence: CDR1 SNHLY, CDR2 FYNNEI. The CDR3 loop reads CASSEHGSNQPQHF. DNA for the CDR3: TGTGCCAGCAGTGAACACGGTAGCAATCAGCCCCAGCATTTT. The complete variable domain, with remaining parts taken from reference TRBV2 and TRBJ1-5, reads EPEVTQTPSHQVTQMGQEVILRCVPISNHLYFYWYRQILGQKVEFLVSFYNNEISEKSEIFDDQFSVERPDGSNFTLKIRSTKLEDSAMYFCASSEHGSNQPQHFGDGTRLSIL.

The chain joins TRBV7-9 to TRBJ2-5; 7 nucleotides line up with TRBD1. The CDR3 is 15 residues long. Germline V gives CDR1 SEHNR, CDR2 FQNEAQ (reference sequence). With V trimmed by 8 bases and J by 1 base, 10 bases remained unmatched. The CDR3 reads CASGRTGDSQETQYF. The CDR3 nucleotides read TGTGCCAGCGGTCGAACAGGGGATTCCCAAGAGACCCAGTACTTC. Based on the CDR3 plus reference TRBV7-9 and TRBJ2-5, the full variable domain is DTGVSQNPRHKITKRGQNVTFRCDPISEHNRLYWYRQTLGQGPEFLTYFQNEAQLEKSRLLSDRFSAERPKGSFSTLEIQRTEQGDSAMYLCASGRTGDSQETQYFGPGTRLLVL.

V and J are TRBV28 and TRBJ1-5, with 8 bases lining up with TRBD1. Germline loops: CDR1 MDHEN, CDR2 SYDVKM. Losses at the gene ends were 1 base for V and 6 bases for J; bases not matched to a gene: 5. The CDR3 loop spans 15 amino acids. The CDR3 coding sequence is TGTGCCAGCAGTTTATTGGCAGGGGGCATTCAGCCCCAGCATTTT. Translated, it gives CASSLLAGGIQPQHF.

The chain links TRBV12-5 to TRBJ1-2; 7 bases fit TRBD1. V dropped 0 bases and J dropped 0; count of bases not matched to a gene: 7. Germline V CDR1 and CDR2: LGHNT, FRNRAP. The CDR3 length is 17 residues. CDR3 residues: CASGLVGTARPNYGYTF. CDR3 sequence (DNA): TGTGCTAGTGGTTTGGTAGGGACAGCGAGACCTAACTATGGCTACACCTTC.

This clone has more than one count but fewer than ten. The V and J genes are TRBV6-5 and TRBJ1-1; the D is unclear. The CDR3 is 14 amino acids. Germline V gives CDR1 MNHEY, CDR2 SVGAGI. V was shortened by 5 bases and J by 4 bases, with 14 bases between the two germline ends. The CDR3 nucleotides read TGTGCCAGCAGTAACCTGACAAGACGCACTGAAGCTTTCTTT. It specifies CASSNLTRRTEAFF.

The chain links TRBV19 to TRBJ2-5; 7 nucleotides match TRBD1. This CDR3 region has 12 residues. Germline V lookup: CDR1 LNHDA, CDR2 SQIVND (reference sequence). V lost 11 bases and J lost 2; bases outside the gene matches: 5. DNA for the CDR3: TGTGCCGCCGCGGACAGGCAAGAGACCCAGTACTTC. Protein sequence: CAAADRQETQYF. Using reference TRBV19 and TRBJ2-5 for the parts outside the CDR3, the full variable domain is DGGITQSPKYLFRKEGQNVTLSCEQNLNHDAMYWYRQDPGQGLRLIYYSQIVNDFQKGDIAEGYSVSREKKESFPLTVTSAQKNPTAFYLCAAADRQETQYFGPGTRLLVL.

The chain carries TRBV10-3 and TRBJ2-1, with a possible D match to TRBD1 (6 bases). CDR1 ENHRY and CDR2 SYGVKD come from the germline V gene. The CDR3 contains 15 residues. V lost 0 bases, J lost 8 bases, and 14 bases lay in between. In nucleotides, the CDR3 is TGTGCCATCAGTGAGTCTCGGGCAGGGGCTCATGAGCAGTTCTTC. As protein: CAISESRAGAHEQFF.

This chain joins TRBV30 and TRBJ2-3; the match to TRBD1 covers 9 bases. Germline lookup yields CDR1 GTSNPN and CDR2 SVGIG (reference sequence). This CDR3 comprises 19 residues. With 0 bases clipped from V and 3 bases from J, the junction kept 16 bases outside the gene matches. The CDR3 DNA reads as TGTGCCTGGAGTGTAGATGAGGGACAGGGTAAGGGATGGACAGATACGCAGTATTTT. Protein sequence: CAWSVDEGQGKGWTDTQYF.

CDR3 residues: CASSLWPGRVTEAFF. The CDR3, as DNA: TGTGCCAGCAGCTTGTGGCCGGGGAGGGTCACTGAAGCTTTCTTT. V and J are TRBV5-6 and TRBJ1-1; D not certain. There are 15 residues in the CDR3. V lost 1 base to trimming and J lost 4 bases, with 14 bases between them. Germline CDR1 reads SGHDT; CDR2 reads YYEEEE.

V and J are TRBV15 and TRBJ2-5; 10 bases fit TRBD2. J was trimmed by 5 bases and V by 1 base; bases with no gene match: 4. Germline loops: CDR1 LNHNV, CDR2 YYDKDF (reference sequence). CDR3 length equals 15 residues. CDR3 sequence (DNA): TGTGCCACCAGCAGAGTGGGACTAGCGCTGGAGACCCAGTACTTC. Residues: CATSRVGLALETQYF.

This clone was observed a handful of times. Within the sample, other DNA sequences also encode this same CDR3. The chain recombines TRBV7-3 with TRBJ1-1; D unresolved. Germline-derived CDR1 and CDR2 are SGHTA and FQGTGA. V dropped 4 bases and J dropped 3 bases, with 9 bases sitting between them. CDR3 length equals 13 residues. CDR3 nucleotide sequence: TGTGCCAGCAGCTCGGAGAGGGACACTGAAGCTTTCTTT. Translating it yields CASSSERDTEAFF.

The chain couples TRBV19 to TRBJ2-1; 8 bases map to TRBD1. The CDR3 has 17 amino acids. Germline CDR1 LNHDA, CDR2 SQIVND (reference sequence). V trimming: 5 bases; J trimming: 5 bases; junction bases outside the gene matches: 14. The CDR3 coding sequence is TGTGCCAGTAGTGCCAGAGACAGGGGTTGGTTTAACAATGAGCAGTTCTTC. This translates into CASSARDRGWFNNEQFF.

V is TRBV5-6 and J is TRBJ2-5, with D possibly matching TRBD2 (7 bases). CDR3 size: 14 residues. In germline, CDR1 is SGHDT, CDR2 YYEEEE. Deletions cut 6 bases from V and 1 base from J, with 13 bases between. The DNA for the CDR3 is TGTGCCAGCACCCTAGGGGGGGGCCAAGAGACCCAGTACTTC. This encodes CASTLGGGQETQYF.

The V and J genes are TRBV11-2 and TRBJ2-1; 9 bases are a match to TRBD1. Trimming cost V 1 base and J 4 bases; bases outside gene matches: 14. The CDR3 length is 19 residues. Germline lookup yields CDR1 SGHAT and CDR2 FQNNGV. The CDR3 sequence is CASSLVLRDREGGYNEQFF. The CDR3, as DNA: TGTGCCAGCAGCTTAGTTCTCCGGGACAGGGAAGGGGGGTACAATGAGCAGTTCTTC.

The chain couples TRBV6-5 to TRBJ2-1; possible D gene TRBD1, 6 bases. Germline-derived CDR1 and CDR2 are MNHEY and SVGAGI. The germline V and J ends were trimmed by 5 bases and 6 bases, with 8 bases remaining between them. The CDR3 loop spans 12 amino acids. CDR3 residues: CASSTGTNEQFF. As DNA, the CDR3 is TGTGCCAGCAGTACAGGGACCAATGAGCAGTTCTTC.

The V call is TRBV16, the J call TRBJ2-1; 10 bases agree with TRBD2. The CDR3 is made up of 14 amino acids. Unmatched junction bases numbered 2, after V lost 4 bases and J lost 5 bases. Germline CDR1 is KGHSY and CDR2 is FQNENV. CDR3 residues: CASSPSGSNNEQFF. DNA for the CDR3: TGTGCCAGCAGCCCTAGCGGGAGTAACAATGAGCAGTTCTTC.

Worth noting for this clone: Other DNA sequences within the sample encode an identical CDR3. This chain links TRBV18 with TRBJ1-2, with TRBD1 matching over 7 bases. The junction had 1 base not matched to a gene; V was cut back by 3 bases and J by 3 bases. This CDR3 region has 13 residues. Germline loops: CDR1 KGHSH, CDR2 LQKENI. The CDR3 bases are TGTGCCAGCTCACCCGACAGGGACTATGGCTACACCTTC. It codes for CASSPDRDYGYTF.